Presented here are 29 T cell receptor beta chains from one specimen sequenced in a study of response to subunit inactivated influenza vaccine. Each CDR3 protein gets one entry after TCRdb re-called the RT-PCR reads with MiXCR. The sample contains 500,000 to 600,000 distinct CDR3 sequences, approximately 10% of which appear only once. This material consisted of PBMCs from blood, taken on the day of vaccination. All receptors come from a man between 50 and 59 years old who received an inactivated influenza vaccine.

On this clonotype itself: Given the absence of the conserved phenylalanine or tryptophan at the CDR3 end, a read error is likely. CDR3 bases: TGTGCCAGCAGTCCTTTCTCCGGGCCAGCGACTGAAGCTTTCTCT. It specifies CASSPFSGPATEAFS. The genes are TRBV2 and TRBJ1-1; D gene ambiguous. The CDR3 has 15 residues. Germline lookup yields CDR1 SNHLY and CDR2 FYNNEI. V dropped 5 bases and J dropped 5 bases, with 18 bases sitting between them.

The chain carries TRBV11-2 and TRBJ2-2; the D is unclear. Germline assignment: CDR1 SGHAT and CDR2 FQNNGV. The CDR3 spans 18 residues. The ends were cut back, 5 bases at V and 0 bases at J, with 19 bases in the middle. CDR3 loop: CASSPKRPSLANTGELFF. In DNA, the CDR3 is TGTGCCAGCAGCCCTAAGCGTCCTTCTCTAGCGAACACCGGGGAGCTGTTTTTT.

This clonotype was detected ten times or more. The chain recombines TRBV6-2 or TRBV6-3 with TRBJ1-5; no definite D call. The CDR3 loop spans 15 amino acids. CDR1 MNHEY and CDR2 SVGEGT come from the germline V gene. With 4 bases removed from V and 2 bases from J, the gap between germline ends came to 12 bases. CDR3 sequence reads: CASSSRRKGNQPQHF. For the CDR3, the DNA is TGTGCCAGCAGTTCCCGTAGGAAGGGCAATCAGCCCCAGCATTTT.

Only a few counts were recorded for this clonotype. The CDR3: CASSSTLGEQYF. In nucleotides, the CDR3 is TGTGCCAGCAGTTCGACCCTTGGCGAGCAGTACTTC. The rearrangement uses TRBV27 and TRBJ2-7; D is uncertain. The germline V and J ends were trimmed by 4 bases and 6 bases, with 10 bases remaining between them. Germline CDR1 and CDR2: MNHEY and SMNVEV (reference sequence). The CDR3 sequence is 12 residues long.

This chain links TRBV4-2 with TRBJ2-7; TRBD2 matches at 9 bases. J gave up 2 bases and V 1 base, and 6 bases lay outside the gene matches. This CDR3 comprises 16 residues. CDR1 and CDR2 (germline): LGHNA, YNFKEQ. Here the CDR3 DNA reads TGTGCCAGCAGCCAAGGTCTAGCGGGAATGACCTACGAGCAGTACTTC. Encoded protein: CASSQGLAGMTYEQYF.

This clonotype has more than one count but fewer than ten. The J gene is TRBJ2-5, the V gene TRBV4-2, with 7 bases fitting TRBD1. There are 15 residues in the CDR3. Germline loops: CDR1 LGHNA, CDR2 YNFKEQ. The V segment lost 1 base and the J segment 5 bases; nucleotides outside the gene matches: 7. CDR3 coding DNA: TGTGCCAGCAGCCAAGCGAGACAGGGTGCGGAGACCCAGTACTTC. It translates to CASSQARQGAETQYF.

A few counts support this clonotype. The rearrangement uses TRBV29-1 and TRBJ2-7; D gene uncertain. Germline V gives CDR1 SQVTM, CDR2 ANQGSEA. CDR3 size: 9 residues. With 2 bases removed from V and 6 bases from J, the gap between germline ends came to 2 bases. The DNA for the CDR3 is TGCAGCGTTGAACTCGAGCAGTACTTC. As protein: CSVELEQYF.

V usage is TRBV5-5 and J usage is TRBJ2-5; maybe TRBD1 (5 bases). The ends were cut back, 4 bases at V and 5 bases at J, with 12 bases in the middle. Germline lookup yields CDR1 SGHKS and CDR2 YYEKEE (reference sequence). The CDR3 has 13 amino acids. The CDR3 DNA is TGTGCCAGCAGCCTCGGACACGAGGAGACCCAGTACTTC. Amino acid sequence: CASSLGHEETQYF.

The CDR3 sequence: CSAREWTGYEQYF. CDR3 in DNA: TGCAGTGCTAGAGAGTGGACCGGCTACGAGCAGTACTTC. The chain employs TRBV20-1 and TRBJ2-7; unclear D gene. The CDR3 contains 13 residues. In germline, CDR1 is DFQATT, CDR2 SNEGSKA (reference sequence). Trimming stripped 0 bases from V and 3 bases from J, with 9 bases between.

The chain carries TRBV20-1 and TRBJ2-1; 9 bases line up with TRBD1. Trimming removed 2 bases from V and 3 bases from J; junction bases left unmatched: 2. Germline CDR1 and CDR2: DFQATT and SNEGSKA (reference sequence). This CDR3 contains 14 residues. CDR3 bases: TGCAGTGCTAGAACAGGGGGCCTCTACAATGAGCAGTTCTTC. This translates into CSARTGGLYNEQFF.

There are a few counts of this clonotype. The chain's CDR3 is CAISESGEAQYF. CDR3 in DNA: TGTGCCATCAGTGAGTCGGGGGAGGCGCAGTATTTT. The chain links TRBV10-3 to TRBJ2-3, with D possibly matching TRBD2 (6 bases). CDR3 length: 12 amino acids. V shed 0 bases and J shed 10 bases, with 8 bases lying between them. Germline V lookup: CDR1 ENHRY, CDR2 SYGVKD.

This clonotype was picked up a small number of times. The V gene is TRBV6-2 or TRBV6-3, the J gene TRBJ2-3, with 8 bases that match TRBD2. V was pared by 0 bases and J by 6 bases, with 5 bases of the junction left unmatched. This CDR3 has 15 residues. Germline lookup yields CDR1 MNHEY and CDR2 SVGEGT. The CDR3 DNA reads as TGTGCCAGCAGTTACTCGGGGACTAGAAGGGATACGCAGTATTTT. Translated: CASSYSGTRRDTQYF.

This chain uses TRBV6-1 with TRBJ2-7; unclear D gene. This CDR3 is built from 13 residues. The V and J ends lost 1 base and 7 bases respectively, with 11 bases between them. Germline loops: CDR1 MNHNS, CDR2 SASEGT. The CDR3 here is CASSEVIIREQYF. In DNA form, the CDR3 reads TGTGCCAGCAGTGAAGTGATAATCCGGGAGCAGTACTTC.

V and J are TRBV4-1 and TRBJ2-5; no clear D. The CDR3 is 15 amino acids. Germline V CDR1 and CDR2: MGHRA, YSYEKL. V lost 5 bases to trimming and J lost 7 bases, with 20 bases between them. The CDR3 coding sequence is TGCGCCAGCAGCTGGGGAATTGACGCACCCGCGACCCAGTACTTC. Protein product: CASSWGIDAPATQYF.

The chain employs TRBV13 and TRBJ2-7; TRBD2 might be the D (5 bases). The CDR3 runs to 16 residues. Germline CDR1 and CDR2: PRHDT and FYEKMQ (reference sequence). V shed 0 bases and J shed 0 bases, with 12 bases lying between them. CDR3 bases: TGTGCCAGCAGCTTAGGCCGGGGATTTAGCTCCTACGAGCAGTACTTC. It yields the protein CASSLGRGFSSYEQYF.

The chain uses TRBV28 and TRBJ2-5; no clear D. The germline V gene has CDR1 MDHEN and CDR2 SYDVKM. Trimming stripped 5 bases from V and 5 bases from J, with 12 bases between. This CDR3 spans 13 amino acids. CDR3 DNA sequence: TGTGCCAGCAGTCTCCCCCCGTTGGAGACCCAGTACTTC. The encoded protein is CASSLPPLETQYF.

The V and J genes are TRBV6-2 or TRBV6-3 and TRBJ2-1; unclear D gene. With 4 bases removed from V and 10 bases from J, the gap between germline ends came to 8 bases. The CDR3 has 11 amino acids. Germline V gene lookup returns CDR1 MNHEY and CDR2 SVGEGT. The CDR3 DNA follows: TGTGCCAGCAGTTCTTTTGGGGAGCAGTTCTTC. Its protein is CASSSFGEQFF.

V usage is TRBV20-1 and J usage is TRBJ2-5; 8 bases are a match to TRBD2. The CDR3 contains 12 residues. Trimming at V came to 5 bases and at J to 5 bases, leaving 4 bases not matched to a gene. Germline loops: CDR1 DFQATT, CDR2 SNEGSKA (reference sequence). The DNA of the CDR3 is TGCAGTGCTCATAGCGGGACGGAGACCCAGTACTTC. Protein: CSAHSGTETQYF.

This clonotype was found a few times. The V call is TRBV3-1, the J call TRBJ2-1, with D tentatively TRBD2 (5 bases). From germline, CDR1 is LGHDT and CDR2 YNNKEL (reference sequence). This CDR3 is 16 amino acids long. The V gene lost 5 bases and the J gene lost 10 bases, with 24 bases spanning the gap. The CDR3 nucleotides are TGTGCCAGCAGCAGCCAAGGTGAAGCGGTCGGCCGGGAGCAGTTCTTC. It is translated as CASSSQGEAVGREQFF.

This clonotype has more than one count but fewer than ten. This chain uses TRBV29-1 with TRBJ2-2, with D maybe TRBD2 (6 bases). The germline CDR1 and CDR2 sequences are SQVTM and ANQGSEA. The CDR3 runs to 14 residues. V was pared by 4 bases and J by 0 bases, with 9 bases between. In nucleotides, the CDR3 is TGCAGCGTTGCACGGGGGTCGAACACCGGGGAGCTGTTTTTT. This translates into CSVARGSNTGELFF.

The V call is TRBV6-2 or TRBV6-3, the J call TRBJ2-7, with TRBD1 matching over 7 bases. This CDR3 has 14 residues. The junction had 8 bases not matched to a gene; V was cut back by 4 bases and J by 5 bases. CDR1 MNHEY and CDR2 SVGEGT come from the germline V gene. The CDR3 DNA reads TGTGCCAGCAGTTTCGACAGGGTTTTAGACGAGCAGTACTTC. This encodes CASSFDRVLDEQYF.

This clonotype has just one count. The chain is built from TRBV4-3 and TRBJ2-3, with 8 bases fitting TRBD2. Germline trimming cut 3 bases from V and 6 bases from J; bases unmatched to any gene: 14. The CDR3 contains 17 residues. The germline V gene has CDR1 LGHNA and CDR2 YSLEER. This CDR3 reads CASSQGPGLDLSDTQYF. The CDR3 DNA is TGCGCCAGCAGCCAGGGGCCGGGACTAGATCTTTCCGATACGCAGTATTTT.

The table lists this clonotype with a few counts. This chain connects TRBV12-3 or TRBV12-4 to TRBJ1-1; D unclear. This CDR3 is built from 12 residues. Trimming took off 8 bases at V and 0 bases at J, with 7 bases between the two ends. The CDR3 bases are TGTGCCAGCGGCAGAGTGAACACTGAAGCTTTCTTT. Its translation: CASGRVNTEAFF.

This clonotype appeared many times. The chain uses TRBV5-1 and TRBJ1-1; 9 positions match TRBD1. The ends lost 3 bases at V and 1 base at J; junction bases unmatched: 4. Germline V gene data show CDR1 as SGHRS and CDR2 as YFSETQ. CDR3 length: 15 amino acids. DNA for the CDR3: TGCGCCAGCAGCTCACAGGGGGCCCCGAACACTGAAGCTTTCTTT. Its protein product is CASSSQGAPNTEAFF.

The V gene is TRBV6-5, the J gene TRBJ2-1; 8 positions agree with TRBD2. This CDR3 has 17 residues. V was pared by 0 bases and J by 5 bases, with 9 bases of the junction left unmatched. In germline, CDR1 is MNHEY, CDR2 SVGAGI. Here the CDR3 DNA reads TGTGCCAGCAGTTACTCCCTACTAGCGGAGATGAACAATGAGCAGTTCTTC. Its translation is CASSYSLLAEMNNEQFF.

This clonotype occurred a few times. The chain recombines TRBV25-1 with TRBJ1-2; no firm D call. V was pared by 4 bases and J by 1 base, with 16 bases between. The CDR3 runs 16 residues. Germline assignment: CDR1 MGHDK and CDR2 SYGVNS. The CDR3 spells CASSAVVGRDNYGYTF. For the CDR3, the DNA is TGTGCCAGCAGTGCCGTCGTGGGGAGGGATAACTATGGCTACACCTTC.

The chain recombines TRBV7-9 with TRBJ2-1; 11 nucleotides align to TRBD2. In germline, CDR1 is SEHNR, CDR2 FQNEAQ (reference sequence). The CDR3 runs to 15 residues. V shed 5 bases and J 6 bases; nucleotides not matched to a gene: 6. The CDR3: CASSSSGTSGNEQFF. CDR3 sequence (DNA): TGTGCCAGCAGCAGTTCCGGGACTAGCGGCAATGAGCAGTTCTTC.

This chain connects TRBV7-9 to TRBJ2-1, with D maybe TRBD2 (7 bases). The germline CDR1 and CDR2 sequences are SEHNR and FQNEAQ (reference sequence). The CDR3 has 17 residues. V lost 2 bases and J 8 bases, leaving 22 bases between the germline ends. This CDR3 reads CASSLRGAGVNRDEQFF. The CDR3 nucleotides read TGTGCCAGCAGCTTACGGGGGGCGGGAGTGAATCGGGATGAGCAGTTCTTC.

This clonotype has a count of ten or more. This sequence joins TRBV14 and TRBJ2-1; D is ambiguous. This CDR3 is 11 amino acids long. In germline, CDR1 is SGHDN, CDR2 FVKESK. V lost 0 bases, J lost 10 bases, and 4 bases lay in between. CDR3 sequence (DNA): TGTGCCAGCAGCCAAGACGCCGAGCAGTTCTTC. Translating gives CASSQDAEQFF.